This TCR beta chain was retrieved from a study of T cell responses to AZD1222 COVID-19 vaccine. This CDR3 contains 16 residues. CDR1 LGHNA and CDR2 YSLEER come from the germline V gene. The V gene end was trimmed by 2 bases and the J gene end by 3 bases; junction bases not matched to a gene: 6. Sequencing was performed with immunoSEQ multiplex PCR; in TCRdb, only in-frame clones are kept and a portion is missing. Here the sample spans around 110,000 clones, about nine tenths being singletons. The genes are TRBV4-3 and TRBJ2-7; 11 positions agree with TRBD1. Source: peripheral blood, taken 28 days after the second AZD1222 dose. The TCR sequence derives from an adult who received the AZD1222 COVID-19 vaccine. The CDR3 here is CASSQPTGTGGYEQYF. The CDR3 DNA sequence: TGCGCCAGCAGCCAACCAACCGGGACAGGGGGCTACGAGCAGTACTTC.